This TCR beta chain appears in the sequencing data of a study of blood T cell repertoires in COVID-19. Individuals aged roughly 18 to 95 years were recruited from roughly 22 US areas. Sequenced by immunoSEQ multiplex PCR; TCRdb stores in-frame clones only, minus some. The top ten clones hold 12% of a sample with approximately 210,000 clones, approximately 85% of them seen once. Deletions cut 4 bases from V and 5 bases from J, with 24 bases between. Looked up from germline, CDR1 is LGHDT and CDR2 is YNNKEL (reference sequence). The CDR3 consists of 17 residues. The clonotype comes from a man aged 35-49 years who had recovered from COVID-19. The chain couples TRBV3-1 (or the pseudogene TRBV3-2) to TRBJ2-7; D remains ambiguous. The specimen sequenced was PBMCs or T cells enriched from blood (not recorded which). The CDR3 loop reads CASSPSVWVSKAHEQYF. The CDR3 DNA reads TGTGCCAGCAGCCCTAGTGTTTGGGTATCTAAGGCTCACGAGCAGTACTTC.